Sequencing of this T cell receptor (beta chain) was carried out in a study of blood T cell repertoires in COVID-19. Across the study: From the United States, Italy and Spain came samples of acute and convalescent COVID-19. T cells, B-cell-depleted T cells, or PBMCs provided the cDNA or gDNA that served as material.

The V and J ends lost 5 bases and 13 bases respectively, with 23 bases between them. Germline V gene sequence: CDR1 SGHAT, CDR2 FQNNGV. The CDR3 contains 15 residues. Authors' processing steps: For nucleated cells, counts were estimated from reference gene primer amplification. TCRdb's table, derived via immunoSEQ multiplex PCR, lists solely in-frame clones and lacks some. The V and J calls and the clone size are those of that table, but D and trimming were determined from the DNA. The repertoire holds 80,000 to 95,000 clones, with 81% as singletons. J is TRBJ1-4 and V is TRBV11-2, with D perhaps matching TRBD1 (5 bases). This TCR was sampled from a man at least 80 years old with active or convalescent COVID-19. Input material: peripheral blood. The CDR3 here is CASSAKGAGFEPLFF. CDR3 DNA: TGTGCCAGCAGCGCCAAAGGGGCAGGGTTTGAGCCACTGTTTTTT. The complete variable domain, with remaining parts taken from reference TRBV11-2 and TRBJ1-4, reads EAGVAQSPRYKIIEKRQSVAFWCNPISGHATLYWYQQILGQGPKLLIQFQNNGVVDDSQLPKDRFSAERLKGVDSTLKIQPAKLEDSAVYLCASSAKGAGFEPLFFGSGTQLSVL.